This TCR beta chain was sequenced in a study of identical twins. Findings and limits, study-wide: With abundant cord blood beta clonotypes, insertions were fewer; memory repertoires showed no such pattern. Conclusions rested on cross-sectional statistics rather than following the same donors.

The donor group consisted entirely of healthy Caucasians. TCRdb ran MiXCR on the 5' RACE reads and lists one entry per CDR3 protein. The sample yields 400,000 to 600,000 distinct CDR3 sequences, around 20% seen once. Germline CDR1 reads SEHNR; CDR2 reads FQNEAQ (reference sequence). This CDR3 comprises 15 residues. Trimming stripped 0 bases from V and 3 bases from J, with 11 bases between. This clonotype was recorded a few times. The antigen remains unidentified. These same records also appear under a second study, on yellow fever vaccine responses in identical twins.

The sequence came from a woman under 30 in good health. Sequences were obtained from CD4+ T cells sorted from blood. This chain links TRBV7-9 with TRBJ1-1; D might be TRBD1 (5 bases). The CDR3 sequence: CASSLAGTAYTEAFF. DNA for the CDR3: TGTGCCAGCAGCTTAGCCGGGACCGCCTACACTGAAGCTTTCTTT.